These 7 T cell receptor beta chains came from one sample sequenced in a study of shared clonotypes between healthy human individuals. Clones were read by immunoSEQ multiplex PCR, and TCRdb kept only the in-frame ones, dropping some. This table has under 600,000 clones, 90% to 97% appearing once. The sample was naive CD4+ T cells sorted from blood. Subset described: CD45RA+ positively selected. These TCRs come from a woman under 40 in good health.

The chain links TRBV19 to TRBJ1-2; D unresolved. Trimming cost V 7 bases and J 5 bases, with 20 bases left between them. The CDR3 has 15 residues. The germline gives CDR1 LNHDA, CDR2 SQIVND (reference sequence). CDR3 coding DNA: TGTGCCAGTACCGACGGCGCCTGGACGGGTTATGGCTACACCTTC. This encodes CASTDGAWTGYGYTF.

The genes are TRBV28 and TRBJ1-1, with a weak D call TRBD1 (6 bases). The germline CDR1 and CDR2 sequences are MDHEN and SYDVKM. V gave up 4 bases and J gave up 2 bases, with 14 bases separating them. This CDR3 region has 15 residues. DNA for the CDR3: TGTGCCAGCAGTTCCCCCTCGGGGGCTAACACTGAAGCTTTCTTT. It codes for CASSSPSGANTEAFF.

Remarks on this clone: Other DNA sequences from this sample encode an identical CDR3 as well. V gene TRBV5-1 combines with J gene TRBJ2-2; tentatively, D is TRBD1 (5 bases). V dropped 1 base and J dropped 1 base, with 5 bases sitting between them. This CDR3 spans 14 amino acids. Germline V gives CDR1 SGHRS, CDR2 YFSETQ. In DNA form, the CDR3 reads TGCGCCAGCAGCTTGACAGGGAACACCGGGGAGCTGTTTTTT. This sequence encodes CASSLTGNTGELFF. Full variable domain (outside the CDR3, taken from reference TRBV5-1 and TRBJ2-2): KAGVTQTPRYLIKTRGQQVTLSCSPISGHRSVSWYQQTPGQGLQFLFEYFSETQRNKGNFPGRFSGRQFSNSRSEMNVSTLELGDSALYLCASSLTGNTGELFFGEGSRLTVL.

This clone was found once. V gene TRBV4-1 combines with J gene TRBJ2-1, with 7 bases identical to TRBD1. This CDR3 spans 15 amino acids. Trimming cost V 4 bases and J 5 bases; bases outside gene matches: 8. The germline V gene encodes CDR1 MGHRA and CDR2 YSYEKL. The CDR3 DNA reads TGCGCCAGCAGCCCGGGACAGAGGGTTAACAATGAGCAGTTCTTC. Encoded protein: CASSPGQRVNNEQFF.

The gene calls are TRBV28 and TRBJ2-5, with D hard to call. V lost 4 bases and J lost 5, with 11 bases in between. This CDR3 is built from 13 residues. Germline V gives CDR1 MDHEN, CDR2 SYDVKM. The CDR3 nucleotides are TGTGCCAGCAGTTACCCAAACATGGAGACCCAGTACTTC. Amino acid sequence: CASSYPNMETQYF.

This clone has a single count. The rearrangement joins TRBV2 to TRBJ1-1; TRBD1 agrees at 8 bases. The CDR3 sequence is 14 residues long. The germline CDR1 and CDR2 sequences are SNHLY and FYNNEI. The trim removed 6 bases at V and 4 bases at J, leaving 7 bases unmatched. CDR3 coding DNA: TGTGCCAGCAGCGAGAGACAGGGGATCACTGAAGCTTTCTTT. Its translation: CASSERQGITEAFF. The full variable domain, rest sourced from reference TRBV2 and TRBJ1-1, is EPEVTQTPSHQVTQMGQEVILRCVPISNHLYFYWYRQILGQKVEFLVSFYNNEISEKSEIFDDQFSVERPDGSNFTLKIRSTKLEDSAMYFCASSERQGITEAFFGQGTRLTVV.

About this clone: The same CDR3 can be traced to other DNA sequences in this sample. The chain carries TRBV6-5 and TRBJ1-5; D might be TRBD1 (6 bases). Germline lookup yields CDR1 MNHEY and CDR2 SVGAGI. V lost 2 bases and J lost 0, with 8 bases in between. The CDR3 runs to 15 residues. The CDR3 region is CASSYDRHSNQPQHF. In DNA, the CDR3 is TGTGCCAGCAGTTACGACAGGCATAGCAATCAGCCCCAGCATTTT.